This T cell receptor beta chain was retrieved from a study of T-cell reconstitution after alpha-beta-depleted transplantation in children. The authors prepared the TCRbeta library with unique molecular identifiers. TCRdb used MiXCR to reprocess the PCR reads, holding one entry per CDR3 protein. Of about 210,000 distinct CDR3 sequences listed, roughly 18% were seen once; the top ten hold roughly two fifths. Study-wide points: T-cell counts and diversity were attributed mostly to newly produced T cells one year after transplant. Two months or so post-transplant, alpha-beta T cells reportedly derived from several hundred expanded graft clones. The high TCRbeta diversity at day 60 in some patients came from surviving recipient T cells and thymic progenitors.

Comment on this clonotype: Its antigen is not identified.

The germline V gene encodes CDR1 SNHLY and CDR2 FYNNEI. The CDR3 consists of 12 residues. V was cut by 8 bases and J by 2 bases, with 8 bases left in between. This sequence was found in a male patient aged 2 to 9 who had a stem cell transplant for acute lymphoblastic leukemia, so the T cells may come from the graft donor. The specimen was PBMCs, mostly from graft donor cells, collected 360 days after TCRalphabeta/CD19-depleted stem cell transplant. V usage is TRBV2 and J usage is TRBJ2-3; no definite D call. CDR3 sequence (DNA): TGTGCCAGCGGCTCGGACACAGATACGCAGTATTTT. Its protein product is CASGSDTDTQYF.